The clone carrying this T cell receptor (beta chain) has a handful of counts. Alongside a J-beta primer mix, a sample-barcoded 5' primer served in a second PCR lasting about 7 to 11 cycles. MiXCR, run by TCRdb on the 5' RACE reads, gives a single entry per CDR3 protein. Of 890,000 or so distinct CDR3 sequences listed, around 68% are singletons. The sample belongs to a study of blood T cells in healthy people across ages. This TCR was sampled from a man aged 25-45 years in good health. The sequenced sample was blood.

CDR3 protein: CASSLGTGRVYEQYF. CDR3 nucleotide sequence: TGTGCCAGCAGCTTAGGCACTGGCAGGGTCTACGAGCAGTACTTC. The V call is TRBV13, the J call TRBJ2-7; the D gene is possibly TRBD1 (5 bases). The V gene lost 0 bases and the J gene lost 3 bases, with 12 bases spanning the gap. The CDR3 extends over 15 amino acids. Germline V gene lookup returns CDR1 PRHDT and CDR2 FYEKMQ (reference sequence).